This T cell receptor beta chain stems from a study of shared clonotypes between healthy human individuals. Study information: For every donor, three CD4 naive, three CD4 memory, two CD8 naive and one CD8 memory plates were used.

Authors' processing steps: Junction-only sequences without quality scores came from ImmunoSEQ, so filtering differed. Profiled with immunoSEQ multiplex PCR; TCRdb holds only in-frame clones, not every one. The DNA was the basis for D and trimming; V, J and clone size are from that table. The sample has some 2 million clones; approximately 94% are singletons. CDR1 is MGHRA, CDR2 YSYEKL, per germline. The CDR3 covers 14 residues. V lost 1 base and J lost 3, with 10 bases in between. Terminally differentiated effector memory CD45RA+ cells were left out of the naive CD8 fraction, which was CD45RO-negative and positively selected for CCR7. Points from the study as a whole: Owing to a small donor count, the genetic and exposure-history diversity represented was limited. Clonotype sharing across four donors was observed for around 4.5% of naive CD4 clonotypes.

As concerns this clone: Its antigen is not known. The same CDR3 is also encoded by other DNA sequences in this sample.

The sample taken for sequencing was naive CD8+ T cells sorted from blood. The sequence derives from a man in his late teens or twenties in good health. V gene TRBV4-1 combines with J gene TRBJ2-7, with D perhaps matching TRBD1 (5 bases). For the CDR3, the DNA is TGCGCCAGCAGCCAAGCCTCAGGGTACTACGAGCAGTACTTC. Translating it yields CASSQASGYYEQYF.